This paragraph reports one T cell receptor beta chain. No antigen is known for it. This sample is part of a study of identical twins. Overall study findings and caveats: For monozygotic twins, models underestimated out-of-frame TCR alpha sharing. Potential partial confounding of zero-insertion analyses by invariant MAIT and iNKT cells was noted.

V trimming: 6 bases; J trimming: 4 bases; junction bases outside the gene matches: 6. CDR1 and CDR2 (germline): DFQATT, SNEGSKA (reference sequence). The CDR3 length is 13 residues. TCRdb recomputed calls from the 5' RACE reads with MiXCR, one row per CDR3 protein. The repertoire holds about 480,000 distinct CDR3 sequences, with 13% to 15% as singletons. This same sample was also part of a study on yellow fever vaccine responses in identical twins. Per that study: Each twin's T cell response to the vaccine was reported to look partly convergent and partly personalized.

The rearrangement uses TRBV20-1 and TRBJ2-7, with TRBD2 identical over 10 bases. Sequencing used CD4+ T cells sorted from blood. The sequence was obtained from a woman aged 18-29 years in good health. The chain's CDR3 is CSAALAGLYEQYF. For the CDR3, the DNA is TGCAGTGCCGCACTAGCGGGGCTTTACGAGCAGTACTTC.